Included here is one TCR beta chain sequence, with context. The antigen remains undetermined. This sample was taken from a study of cytotoxic CD8 clonotypes in ibrutinib-treated CLL. Study-wide background: Within the patient group, some 11 were relapsed/refractory and fewer than 16 treatment-naive, and approximately 17 were IGHV unmutated. After a median roughly twelve months on treatment (6 to 36), response samples were drawn.

Study-wide points: Clonality grew at ibrutinib response; at progression, it decreased back toward baseline. Exceeding age-matched healthy donors, baseline clonality also tracked the counts of circulating CD8+ T cells.

Only in-frame clones appear in the TCRdb table, and some are missing; sequencing was by immunoSEQ multiplex PCR. The table lists over 75,000 clones, around 73% of them singletons. Germline lookup yields CDR1 SGHDT and CDR2 YYEEEE. The CDR3 extends over 15 amino acids. V dropped 2 bases and J dropped 7; count of bases not matched to a gene: 7. J is TRBJ2-3 and V is TRBV5-6; 10 nucleotides agree with TRBD1. The sequencing here drew on PBMCs, taken after 12 months of ibrutinib treatment. This clonotype was obtained from a human donor with chronic lymphocytic leukemia. This CDR3 is CASSLDGTGVYTQYF. The CDR3 DNA reads TGTGCCAGCAGCTTAGATGGGACAGGGGTTTATACGCAGTATTTT. Full variable domain (outside the CDR3, taken from reference TRBV5-6 and TRBJ2-3): DAGVTQSPTHLIKTRGQQVTLRCSPKSGHDTVSWYQQALGQGPQFIFQYYEEEERQRGNFPDRFSGHQFPNYSSELNVNALLLGDSALYLCASSLDGTGVYTQYFGPGTRLTVL.